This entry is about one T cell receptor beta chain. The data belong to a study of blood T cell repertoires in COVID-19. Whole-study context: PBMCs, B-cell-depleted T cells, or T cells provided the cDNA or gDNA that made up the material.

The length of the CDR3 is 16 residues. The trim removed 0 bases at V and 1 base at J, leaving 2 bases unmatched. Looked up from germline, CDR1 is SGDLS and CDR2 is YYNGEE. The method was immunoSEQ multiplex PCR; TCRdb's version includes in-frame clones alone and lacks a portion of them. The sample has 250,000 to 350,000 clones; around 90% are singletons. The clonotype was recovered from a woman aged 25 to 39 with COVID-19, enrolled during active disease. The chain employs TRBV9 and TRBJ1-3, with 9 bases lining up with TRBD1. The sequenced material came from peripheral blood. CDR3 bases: TGTGCCAGCAGCGTAGTCGACAGGGGGTCTGGAAACACCATATATTTT. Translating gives CASSVVDRGSGNTIYF.